The source of this T cell receptor (beta chain) is a study of blood T cell repertoires in COVID-19. Study context: Sources were T cells, B-cell-depleted T cells, or PBMCs; the material itself was cDNA or gDNA.

The authors' processing: By means of reference gene primer amplification, nucleated cell counts were estimated. This table comes from immunoSEQ multiplex PCR, and its TCRdb copy is limited to in-frame clones, with some not included. The DNA was the basis for D and trimming; V, J and clone size are from that table. Counted here are approximately 260,000 clones, 70% to 90% occurring once; the ten biggest clones make up 9.5% to 11%. Losses at the gene ends were 6 bases for V and 5 bases for J; bases not matched to a gene: 8. The germline gives CDR1 SGHRS, CDR2 YFSETQ. The CDR3 is 14 amino acids. The sequenced sample consisted of peripheral blood. The TCR originated in a woman in her 70s with acute or convalescent COVID-19. V usage is TRBV5-1 and J usage is TRBJ1-1; 9 bases map to TRBD1. The CDR3 spells CASTLTGGNTEAFF. CDR3 DNA sequence: TGCGCCAGCACCCTAACAGGGGGCAATACTGAAGCTTTCTTT.